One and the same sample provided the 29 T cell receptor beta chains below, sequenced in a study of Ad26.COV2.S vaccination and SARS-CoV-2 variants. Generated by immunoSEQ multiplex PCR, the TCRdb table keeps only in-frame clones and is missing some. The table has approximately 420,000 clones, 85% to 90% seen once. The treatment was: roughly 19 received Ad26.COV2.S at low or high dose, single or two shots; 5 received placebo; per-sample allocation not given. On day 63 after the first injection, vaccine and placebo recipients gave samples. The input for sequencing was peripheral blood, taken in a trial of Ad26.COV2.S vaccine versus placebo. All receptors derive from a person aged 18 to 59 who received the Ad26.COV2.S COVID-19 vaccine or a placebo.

CDR3 loop: CAASRNGNTEAFF. In DNA form, the CDR3 reads TGTGCCGCATCACGGAACGGGAACACTGAAGCTTTCTTT. The rearrangement joins TRBV19 to TRBJ1-1; no clear D. This CDR3 is built from 13 residues. V lost 11 bases and J 1 base, leaving 14 bases between the germline ends. Germline assignment: CDR1 LNHDA and CDR2 SQIVND (reference sequence).

The chain's CDR3 is CASSLSYDAGGQLEQYF. Here the CDR3 DNA reads TGTGCCAGCAGTTTATCGTACGATGCGGGGGGGCAGCTCGAGCAGTACTTC. The chain uses TRBV27 and TRBJ2-7, with 9 bases identical to TRBD2. The CDR3 has 17 residues. Germline-derived CDR1 and CDR2 are MNHEY and SMNVEV (reference sequence). The J segment lost 6 bases and the V segment lost 0 bases, leaving 12 bases of the junction unmatched.

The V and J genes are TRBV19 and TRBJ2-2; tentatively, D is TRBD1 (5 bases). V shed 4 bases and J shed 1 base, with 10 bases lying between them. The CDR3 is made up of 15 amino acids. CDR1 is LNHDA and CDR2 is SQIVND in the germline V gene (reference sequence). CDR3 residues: CASSSRAGNTGELFF. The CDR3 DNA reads TGTGCCAGTAGTAGCAGGGCAGGGAACACCGGGGAGCTGTTTTTT.

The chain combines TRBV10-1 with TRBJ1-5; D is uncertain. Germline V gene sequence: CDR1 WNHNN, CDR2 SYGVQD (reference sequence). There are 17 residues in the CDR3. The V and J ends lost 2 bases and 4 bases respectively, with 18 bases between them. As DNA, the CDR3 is TGCGCCAGCAGTGAGACCAACCTGATGGGTAATAATCAGCCCCAGCATTTT. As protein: CASSETNLMGNNQPQHF.

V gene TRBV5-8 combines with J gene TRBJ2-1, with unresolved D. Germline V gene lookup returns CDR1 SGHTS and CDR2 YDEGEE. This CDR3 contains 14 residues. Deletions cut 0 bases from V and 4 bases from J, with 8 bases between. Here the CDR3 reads CASSLVGGYNEQFF. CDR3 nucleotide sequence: TGTGCCAGCAGCTTGGTGGGCGGATACAATGAGCAGTTCTTC.

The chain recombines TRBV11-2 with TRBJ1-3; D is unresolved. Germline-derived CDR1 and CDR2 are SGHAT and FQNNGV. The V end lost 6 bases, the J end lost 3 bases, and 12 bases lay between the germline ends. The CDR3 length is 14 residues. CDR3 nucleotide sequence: TGTGCCAGCAGAGCCCGAGAGGATGGAAACACCATATATTTT. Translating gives CASRAREDGNTIYF.

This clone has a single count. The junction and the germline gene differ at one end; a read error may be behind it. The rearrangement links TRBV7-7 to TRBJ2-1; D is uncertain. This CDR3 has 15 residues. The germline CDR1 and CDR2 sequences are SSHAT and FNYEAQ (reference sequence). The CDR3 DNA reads TGTGCTAGCAGCCCTGACCCCAGCTCCTACAATGAGCAGTTCTTC. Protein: CASSPDPSSYNEQFF. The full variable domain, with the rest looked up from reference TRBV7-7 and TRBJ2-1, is GAGVSQSPRYKVTKRGQDVTLRCDPISSHATLYWYQQALGQGPEFLTYFNYEAQPDKSGLPSDRFSAERPEGSISTLTIQRTEQRDSAMYRCASSPDPSSYNEQFFGPGTRLTVL.

In nucleotides, the CDR3 is TGTGCCAGCCATGGACACTTCAGTCCTAACGAGCAGTACTTC. Its translation: CASHGHFSPNEQYF. The chain is built from TRBV2 and TRBJ2-7; TRBD1 is a possible D gene (5 bases). CDR3 length equals 14 residues. Germline V gene lookup returns CDR1 SNHLY and CDR2 FYNNEI. The V and J ends lost 8 bases and 5 bases respectively, with 19 bases between them.

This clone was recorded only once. The CDR3 loop is CASSPRGVMNTEAFF. DNA of the CDR3: TGTGCCAGCAGCCCCCGTGGGGTTATGAACACTGAAGCTTTCTTT. This chain connects TRBV6-5 to TRBJ1-1; the D is unclear. Per germline, CDR1 MNHEY and CDR2 SVGAGI. The CDR3 runs to 15 residues. The V end was cut by 6 bases, the J end by 0 bases, with 14 bases between.

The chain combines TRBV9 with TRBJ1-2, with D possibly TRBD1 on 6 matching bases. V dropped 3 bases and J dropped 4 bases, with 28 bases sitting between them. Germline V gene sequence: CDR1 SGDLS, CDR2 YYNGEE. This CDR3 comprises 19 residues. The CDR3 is CASSAGAGLTGRFIYGYTF. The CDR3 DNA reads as TGTGCCAGCAGCGCTGGGGCGGGTCTGACAGGAAGGTTCATCTATGGCTACACCTTC.

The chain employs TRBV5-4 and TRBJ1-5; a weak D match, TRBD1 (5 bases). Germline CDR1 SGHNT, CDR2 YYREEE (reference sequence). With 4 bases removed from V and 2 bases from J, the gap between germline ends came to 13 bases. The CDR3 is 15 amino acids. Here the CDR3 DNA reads TGTGCCAGCAGCCCGGGACCGGGGGGCAATCAGCCCCAGCATTTT. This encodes CASSPGPGGNQPQHF.

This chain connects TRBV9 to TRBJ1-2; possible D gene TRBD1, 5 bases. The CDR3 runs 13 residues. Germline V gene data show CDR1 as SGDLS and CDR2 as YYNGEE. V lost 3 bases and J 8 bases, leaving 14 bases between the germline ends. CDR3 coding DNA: TGTGCCAGCAGCGCCGGACGAGGGACCGGCTACACCTTC. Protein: CASSAGRGTGYTF.

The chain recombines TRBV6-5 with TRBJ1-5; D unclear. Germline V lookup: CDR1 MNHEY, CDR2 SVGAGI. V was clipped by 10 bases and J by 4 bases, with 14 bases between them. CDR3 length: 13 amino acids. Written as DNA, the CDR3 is TGTGCCACCGGCCGAGGAGCGAATCAGCCCCAGCATTTT. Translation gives CATGRGANQPQHF.

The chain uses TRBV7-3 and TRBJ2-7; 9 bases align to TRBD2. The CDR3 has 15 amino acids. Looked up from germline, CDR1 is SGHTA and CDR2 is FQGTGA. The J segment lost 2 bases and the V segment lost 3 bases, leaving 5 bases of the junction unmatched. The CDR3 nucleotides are TGTGCCAGCAGCTTTAGCGGGGGCTCAACCTACGAGCAGTACTTC. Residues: CASSFSGGSTYEQYF.

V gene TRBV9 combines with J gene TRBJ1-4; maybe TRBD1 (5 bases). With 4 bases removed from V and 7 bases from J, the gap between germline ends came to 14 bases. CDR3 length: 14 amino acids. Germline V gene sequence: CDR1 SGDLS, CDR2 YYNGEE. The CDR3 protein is CASSPDTGPEKLFF. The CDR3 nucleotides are TGTGCCAGCAGCCCGGACACAGGCCCTGAAAAACTGTTTTTT. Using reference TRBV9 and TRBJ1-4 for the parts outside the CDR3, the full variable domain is DSGVTQTPKHLITATGQRVTLRCSPRSGDLSVYWYQQSLDQGLQFLIQYYNGEERAKGNILERFSAQQFPDLHSELNLSSLELGDSALYFCASSPDTGPEKLFFGSGTQLSVL.

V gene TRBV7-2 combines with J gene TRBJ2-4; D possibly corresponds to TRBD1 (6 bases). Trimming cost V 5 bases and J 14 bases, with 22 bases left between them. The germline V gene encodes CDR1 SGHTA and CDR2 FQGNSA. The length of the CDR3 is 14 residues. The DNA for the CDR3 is TGTGCCAGCAGCCTCTCGGACAGAGGCGGAAGGAAGTACTTC. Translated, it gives CASSLSDRGGRKYF.

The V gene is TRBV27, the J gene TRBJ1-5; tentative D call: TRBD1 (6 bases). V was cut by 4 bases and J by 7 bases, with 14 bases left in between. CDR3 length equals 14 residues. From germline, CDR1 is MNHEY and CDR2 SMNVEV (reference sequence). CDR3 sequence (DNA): TGTGCCAGCAGTTCCCAACAGGGTGGGCAGCCCCAGCATTTT. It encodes CASSSQQGGQPQHF.

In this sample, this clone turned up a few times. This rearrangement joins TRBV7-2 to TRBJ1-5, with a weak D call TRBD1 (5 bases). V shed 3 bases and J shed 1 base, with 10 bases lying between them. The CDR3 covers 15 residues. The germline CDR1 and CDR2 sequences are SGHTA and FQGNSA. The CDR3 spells CASSLDQGSNQPQHF. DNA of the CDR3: TGTGCCAGCAGCTTGGATCAGGGAAGCAATCAGCCCCAGCATTTT.

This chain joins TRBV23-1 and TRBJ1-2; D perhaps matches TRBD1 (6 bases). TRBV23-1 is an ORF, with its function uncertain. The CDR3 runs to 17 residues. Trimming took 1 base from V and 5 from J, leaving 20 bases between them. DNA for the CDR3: TGCGCCAGCAGTCAATGGGGGCCTCGGTCGGACCCGTATGGCTACACCTTC. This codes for CASSQWGPRSDPYGYTF.

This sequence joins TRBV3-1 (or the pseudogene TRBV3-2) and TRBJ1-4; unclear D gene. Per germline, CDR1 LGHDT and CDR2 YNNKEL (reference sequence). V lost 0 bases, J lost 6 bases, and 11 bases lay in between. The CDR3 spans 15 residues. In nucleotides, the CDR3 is TGTGCCAGCAGCCAAGATGAAGATGGAGATGAAAAACTGTTTTTT. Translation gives CASSQDEDGDEKLFF.

The CDR3 DNA is TGTGCCAGCAGCTTGATGTGGGGGCGCTCCCATAATGAAAAACTGTTTTTT. This translates into CASSLMWGRSHNEKLFF. V and J are TRBV5-8 and TRBJ1-4; a possible D gene is TRBD1 (6 bases). CDR3 length equals 17 residues. V was pared by 1 base and J by 4 bases, with 17 bases between. Germline V gives CDR1 SGHTS, CDR2 YDEGEE.

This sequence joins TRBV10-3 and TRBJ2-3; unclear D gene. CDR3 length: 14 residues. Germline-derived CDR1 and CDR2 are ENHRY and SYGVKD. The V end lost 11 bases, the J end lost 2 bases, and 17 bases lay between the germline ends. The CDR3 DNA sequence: TGTGCCTCCCAACGCGCAGGTTCCACAGATACGCAGTATTTT. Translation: CASQRAGSTDTQYF.

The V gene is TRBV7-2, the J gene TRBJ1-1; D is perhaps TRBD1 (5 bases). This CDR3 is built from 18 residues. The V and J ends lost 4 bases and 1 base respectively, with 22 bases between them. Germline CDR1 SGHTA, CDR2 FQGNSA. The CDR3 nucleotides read TGTGCCAGCAGCTCCGACAGCCGTCCCCTCTTTTGGAACACTGAAGCTTTCTTT. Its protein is CASSSDSRPLFWNTEAFF.

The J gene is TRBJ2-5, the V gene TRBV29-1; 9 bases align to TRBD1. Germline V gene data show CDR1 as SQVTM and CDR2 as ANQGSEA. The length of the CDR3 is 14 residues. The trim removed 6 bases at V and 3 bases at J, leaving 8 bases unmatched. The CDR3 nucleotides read TGCAGCGTCCGGGGAGGACAGGGGAAAGAGACCCAGTACTTC. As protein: CSVRGGQGKETQYF.

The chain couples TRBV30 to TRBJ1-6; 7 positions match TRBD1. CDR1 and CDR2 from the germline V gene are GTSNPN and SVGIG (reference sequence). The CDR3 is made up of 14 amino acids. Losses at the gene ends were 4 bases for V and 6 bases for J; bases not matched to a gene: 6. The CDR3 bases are TGTGCCTGGACTCCGGGACAGCCTAATTCACCCCTCCACTTT. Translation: CAWTPGQPNSPLHF.

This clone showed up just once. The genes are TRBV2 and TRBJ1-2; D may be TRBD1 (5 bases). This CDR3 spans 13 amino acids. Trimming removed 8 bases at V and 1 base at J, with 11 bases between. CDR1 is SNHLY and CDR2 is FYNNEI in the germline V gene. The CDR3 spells CASRAGYNYGYTF. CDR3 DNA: TGTGCCAGCCGTGCAGGGTATAACTATGGCTACACCTTC.

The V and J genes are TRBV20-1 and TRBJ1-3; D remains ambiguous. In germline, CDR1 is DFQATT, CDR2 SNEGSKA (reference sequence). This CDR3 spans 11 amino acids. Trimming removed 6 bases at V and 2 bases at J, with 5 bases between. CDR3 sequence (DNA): TGCAGTGCCTCTACTGGAAACACCATATATTTT. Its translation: CSASTGNTIYF.

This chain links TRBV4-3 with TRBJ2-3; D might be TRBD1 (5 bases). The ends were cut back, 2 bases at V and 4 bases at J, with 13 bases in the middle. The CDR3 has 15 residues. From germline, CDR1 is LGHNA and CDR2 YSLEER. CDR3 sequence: CASSQQGQPPDTQYF. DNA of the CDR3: TGCGCCAGCAGCCAACAAGGACAACCCCCAGATACGCAGTATTTT.

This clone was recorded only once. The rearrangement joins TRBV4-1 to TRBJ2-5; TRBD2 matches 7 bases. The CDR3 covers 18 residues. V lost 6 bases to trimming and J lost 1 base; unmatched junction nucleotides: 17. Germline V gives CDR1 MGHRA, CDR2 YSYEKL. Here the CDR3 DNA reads TGCGCCAGCAGTCCAAGATTGGCGGTAGCGGGCTCCCAAGAGACCCAGTACTTC. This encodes CASSPRLAVAGSQETQYF.